A single sample gave rise to the 27 T cell receptor beta chains below, sequenced in a study of blood T cell repertoires in COVID-19. The protocol was immunoSEQ multiplex PCR, while the TCRdb copy is restricted to in-frame clones and leaves out a portion. The sample records some 200,000 clones, approximately 84% being singletons. The specimen sequenced was peripheral blood. These receptors were obtained from a man older than 75 with acute or convalescent COVID-19.

Ten or more counts support this clone. The chain employs TRBV3-1 (or the pseudogene TRBV3-2) and TRBJ1-3; TRBD1 matches at 7 bases. V lost 6 bases, J lost 0 bases, and 11 bases stayed unmatched. The CDR3 is made up of 17 amino acids. Germline-derived CDR1 and CDR2 are LGHDT and YNNKEL (reference sequence). CDR3 protein: CASRETGSSFSGNTIYF. DNA for the CDR3: TGTGCCAGCAGAGAGACAGGGAGCTCTTTCTCTGGAAACACCATATATTTT.

This chain links TRBV10-3 with TRBJ1-5; 9 bases are a match to TRBD1. This CDR3 has 15 residues. J gave up 2 bases and V 5 bases, and 4 bases lay outside the gene matches. Germline CDR1 and CDR2: ENHRY and SYGVKD. The CDR3: CAISRDREGNQPQHF. The CDR3, as DNA: TGTGCCATCAGTCGGGACAGGGAGGGCAATCAGCCCCAGCATTTT.

The V gene is TRBV28, the J gene TRBJ1-3; possible D gene TRBD1, 5 bases. From germline, CDR1 is MDHEN and CDR2 SYDVKM. The CDR3 length is 16 residues. V lost 8 bases and J lost 2, with 19 bases in between. The CDR3 loop reads CASAGGTLIAGNTIYF. In DNA form, the CDR3 reads TGTGCCAGCGCGGGGGGGACCCTCATCGCTGGAAACACCATATATTTT. The variable domain in full, completed from reference TRBV28 and TRBJ1-3, reads DVKVTQSSRYLVKRTGEKVFLECVQDMDHENMFWYRQDPGLGLRLIYFSYDVKMKEKGDIPEGYSVSREKKERFSLILESASTNQTSMYLCASAGGTLIAGNTIYFGEGSWLTVV.

The CDR3 DNA is TGTGCCATCGGGACACGACTAGCGGGAGCCTCCACAGATACGCAGTATTTT. It encodes CAIGTRLAGASTDTQYF. The chain uses TRBV19 and TRBJ2-3, with TRBD2 matching 12 bases. After removal of 10 bases from V and 2 bases from J, the junction contained 13 bases not matched to a gene. Germline V CDR1 and CDR2: LNHDA, SQIVND (reference sequence). The length of the CDR3 is 17 residues.

The rearrangement uses TRBV27 and TRBJ2-1; 10 nucleotides agree with TRBD1. Germline trimming cut 6 bases from V and 8 bases from J; bases unmatched to any gene: 7. The CDR3 has 14 residues. The germline V gene encodes CDR1 MNHEY and CDR2 SMNVEV (reference sequence). The CDR3 DNA reads TGTGCCAGCAGCGGGGGACAGGGGTGGTATGAGCAGTTCTTC. It yields the protein CASSGGQGWYEQFF.

This chain joins TRBV6-6 and TRBJ1-5, with 7 bases that match TRBD1. Germline V lookup: CDR1 MNHNY, CDR2 SVGAGI (reference sequence). Trimming took 4 bases from V and 1 from J; bases not matched to a gene: 7. This CDR3 has 16 amino acids. The CDR3 protein is CASSSRQGVSNQPQHF. As DNA, the CDR3 is TGTGCCAGCAGTTCCAGACAGGGTGTCAGCAATCAGCCCCAGCATTTT.

V gene TRBV7-3 combines with J gene TRBJ2-7; D may be TRBD1 (5 bases). The CDR3 extends over 15 amino acids. Trimming left V 1 base short and J 3 bases short, with 13 bases between. Germline V lookup: CDR1 SGHTA, CDR2 FQGTGA. The CDR3 region has the DNA TGTGCCAGCAGCTTAAGAGGTGGGCAGGGCTACGAGCAGTACTTC. The encoded protein is CASSLRGGQGYEQYF.

The genes are TRBV28 and TRBJ1-3; D is possibly TRBD1 (6 bases). The CDR3 runs to 14 residues. Trimming stripped 8 bases from V and 4 bases from J, with 15 bases between. Germline V CDR1 and CDR2: MDHEN, SYDVKM. Written as DNA, the CDR3 is TGTGCCAGCGGGGGGGGGCAGGGCGGAAACACCATATATTTT. Protein product: CASGGGQGGNTIYF.

The chain carries TRBV10-3 and TRBJ2-3; 7 nucleotides agree with TRBD2. The CDR3 loop spans 14 amino acids. V dropped 10 bases and J dropped 0; count of bases not matched to a gene: 7. Germline assignment: CDR1 ENHRY and CDR2 SYGVKD. The chain's CDR3 is CATKLSGSTDTQYF. The CDR3 nucleotides are TGTGCCACGAAGCTTAGCGGGAGCACAGATACGCAGTATTTT.

This chain uses TRBV7-9 with TRBJ2-3; 12 nucleotides line up with TRBD2. Germline V gene lookup returns CDR1 SEHNR and CDR2 FQNEAQ (reference sequence). V lost 5 bases, J lost 5 bases, and 11 bases stayed unmatched. The CDR3 is 17 residues long. Written as DNA, the CDR3 is TGTGCCAGCAGCCCTACAGCCGGGACTAGCGGGCGAGATACGCAGTATTTT. This codes for CASSPTAGTSGRDTQYF.

This clone was observed a single time. This chain links TRBV11-2 with TRBJ2-1, with TRBD2 matching over 8 bases. Germline V gene data show CDR1 as SGHAT and CDR2 as FQNNGV. V was clipped by 4 bases and J by 7 bases; unmatched bases: 12. The CDR3 is made up of 16 amino acids. CDR3 region: CASSSGSTGGGNEQFF. The CDR3, as DNA: TGTGCCAGCAGCTCTGGGTCCACGGGAGGGGGGAATGAGCAGTTCTTC.

The V gene is TRBV2, the J gene TRBJ1-3, with D uncertain. Germline V gene lookup returns CDR1 SNHLY and CDR2 FYNNEI. V lost 8 bases and J lost 0, with 11 bases in between. The CDR3 has 14 amino acids. This CDR3 reads CASARLSSGNTIYF. DNA of the CDR3: TGTGCCAGCGCGAGGTTAAGCTCTGGAAACACCATATATTTT.

The genes are TRBV5-4 and TRBJ2-1; the D gene is possibly TRBD2 (6 bases). This CDR3 contains 15 residues. The V gene lost 2 bases and the J gene lost 7 bases, with 16 bases spanning the gap. Germline V CDR1 and CDR2: SGHNT, YYREEE (reference sequence). The CDR3 loop reads CASSFPSSAGNEQFF. The CDR3 DNA is TGTGCCAGCAGCTTCCCCAGCAGTGCGGGGAATGAGCAGTTCTTC.

This clone appeared once. The gene calls are TRBV28 and TRBJ1-2; no firm D call. The germline CDR1 and CDR2 sequences are MDHEN and SYDVKM. V was trimmed by 9 bases and J by 5 bases, leaving 16 bases between them. The CDR3 runs to 13 residues. CDR3 residues: CARKAYPPYGYTF. CDR3 bases: TGTGCCAGAAAAGCGTACCCACCTTATGGCTACACCTTC.

This clone was observed a handful of times. The V and J genes are TRBV2 and TRBJ2-1, with a weak D call TRBD2 (5 bases). The ends were cut back, 6 bases at V and 6 bases at J, with 9 bases in the middle. Germline lookup yields CDR1 SNHLY and CDR2 FYNNEI. The CDR3 sequence is 12 residues long. As DNA, the CDR3 is TGTGCCAGCAGCCAACTAGGCAATGAGCAGTTCTTC. Its protein is CASSQLGNEQFF. The variable domain in full, with the rest retrieved from reference TRBV2 and TRBJ2-1, is EPEVTQTPSHQVTQMGQEVILRCVPISNHLYFYWYRQILGQKVEFLVSFYNNEISEKSEIFDDQFSVERPDGSNFTLKIRSTKLEDSAMYFCASSQLGNEQFFGPGTRLTVL.

The chain recombines TRBV19 with TRBJ2-2; the D is unclear. Germline loops: CDR1 LNHDA, CDR2 SQIVND (reference sequence). The CDR3 covers 13 residues. V gave up 0 bases and J gave up 7 bases, with 6 bases separating them. CDR3 DNA sequence: TGTGCCAGTAGTATAGAACTTTACGGGGAGCTGTTTTTT. This codes for CASSIELYGELFF. The full variable domain, its missing parts supplied by reference TRBV19 and TRBJ2-2, is DGGITQSPKYLFRKEGQNVTLSCEQNLNHDAMYWYRQDPGQGLRLIYYSQIVNDFQKGDIAEGYSVSREKKESFPLTVTSAQKNPTAFYLCASSIELYGELFFGEGSRLTVL.

Comments on this clone: The same CDR3 arises from other DNA sequences in this sample as well. This rearrangement joins TRBV7-3 to TRBJ2-2; TRBD1 matches 9 bases. The V and J ends lost 4 bases and 5 bases, in that order; junction bases with no gene match: 5. The CDR3 extends over 15 amino acids. Germline-derived CDR1 and CDR2 are SGHTA and FQGTGA. The CDR3 region is CASSSSGTGTGELFF. The CDR3 DNA is TGTGCCAGCAGCTCAAGTGGGACAGGGACCGGGGAGCTGTTTTTT.

The rearrangement uses TRBV18 and TRBJ1-2, with 10 nucleotides matching TRBD1. Germline-derived CDR1 and CDR2 are KGHSH and LQKENI. The junction had 2 bases not matched to a gene; V was cut back by 2 bases and J by 8 bases. The CDR3 is made up of 13 amino acids. DNA of the CDR3: TGTGCCAGCTCACCAGGACAGGGGGAAGGCTACACCTTC. As protein: CASSPGQGEGYTF.

V usage is TRBV12-3 or TRBV12-4 and J usage is TRBJ1-1, with D perhaps TRBD1 (5 bases). The CDR3 is 13 amino acids. Trimming stripped 6 bases from V and 8 bases from J, with 16 bases between. CDR3 DNA: TGTGCCAGCAGCCCGGACACGATCTCCGAAGCTTTCTTT. Translated, it gives CASSPDTISEAFF.

This clone was detected only a few times. V is TRBV9 and J is TRBJ1-2; TRBD1 aligns across 7 bases. Germline V gene sequence: CDR1 SGDLS, CDR2 YYNGEE. The V gene end was trimmed by 4 bases and the J gene end by 4 bases; junction bases not matched to a gene: 4. This CDR3 is 13 amino acids long. This CDR3 reads CASSPTGVYGYTF. The DNA of the CDR3 is TGTGCCAGCAGCCCCACAGGGGTCTATGGCTACACCTTC.

This clone was recorded once. V usage is TRBV6-5 and J usage is TRBJ2-1, with 13 bases fitting TRBD2. CDR1 MNHEY and CDR2 SVGAGI come from the germline V gene. Trimming cost V 6 bases and J 8 bases; bases outside gene matches: 7. The CDR3 extends over 15 amino acids. The CDR3 spells CASRRTSGSRDEQFF. The CDR3, as DNA: TGTGCCAGCAGGAGGACTAGCGGGAGCCGCGATGAGCAGTTCTTC.

This chain's CDR3 is CASSGGTSGTFTGELFF. Here the CDR3 DNA reads TGTGCCAGCAGCGGGGGAACCAGCGGGACCTTCACCGGGGAGCTGTTTTTT. The genes are TRBV13 and TRBJ2-2, with 7 bases aligning to TRBD2. CDR1 is PRHDT, CDR2 FYEKMQ, per germline (reference sequence). V dropped 5 bases and J dropped 4; count of bases not matched to a gene: 13. CDR3 size: 17 residues.

The rearrangement links TRBV19 to TRBJ2-7; a possible D gene is TRBD2 (5 bases). Per germline, CDR1 LNHDA and CDR2 SQIVND (reference sequence). V gave up 5 bases and J gave up 0 bases, with 14 bases separating them. The CDR3 extends over 15 amino acids. The CDR3 DNA reads TGTGCCAGTAGTCCCTCCGCCGGGAACTCCTACGAGCAGTACTTC. Residues: CASSPSAGNSYEQYF.

This clone was counted a single time. V usage is TRBV29-1 and J usage is TRBJ2-6, with TRBD1 matching over 8 bases. V dropped 6 bases and J dropped 0; count of bases not matched to a gene: 10. CDR3 size: 17 residues. CDR1 is SQVTM, CDR2 ANQGSEA, per germline. CDR3 residues: CSVVGQEFTSGANVLTF. CDR3 DNA: TGCAGCGTCGTGGGACAGGAATTTACCTCTGGGGCCAACGTCCTGACTTTC.

V gene TRBV7-2 combines with J gene TRBJ2-1, with D perhaps TRBD1 (5 bases). Per germline, CDR1 SGHTA and CDR2 FQGNSA. This CDR3 is built from 14 residues. Trimming shortened V by 5 bases and J by 8 bases, and 16 bases separated the two germline ends. The CDR3: CASSPQRTRDEQFF. The CDR3 coding sequence is TGTGCCAGCAGCCCACAGAGAACCAGGGATGAGCAGTTCTTC.

J is TRBJ2-1 and V is TRBV19; no reliable D call. The CDR3 has 15 residues. CDR1 is LNHDA, CDR2 SQIVND, per germline (reference sequence). Between the trimmed V and J ends, which lost 3 bases and 9 bases, there was a span of 18 bases. The CDR3 is CASSIATASSTEQFF. CDR3 coding DNA: TGTGCCAGTAGTATCGCTACCGCTAGTTCTACTGAGCAGTTCTTC.

The CDR3 is CASSLHPTAEQYV. CDR3 nucleotide sequence: TGTGCCAGCAGCTTACACCCGACAGCCGAGCAGTACGTC. The chain links TRBV13 to TRBJ2-7; D possibly corresponds to TRBD1 (5 bases). CDR3 size: 13 residues. The germline V gene has CDR1 PRHDT and CDR2 FYEKMQ (reference sequence). The V end was cut by 2 bases, the J end by 6 bases, with 11 bases between.